A selection of T cell receptor beta chains follows, all from one sample in a study of T cells in Graves' hyperthyroidism and ophthalmopathy. In TCRdb, the multiplex PCR reads were re-called with MiXCR into one record per CDR3 protein. Of 500,000 to 600,000 distinct CDR3 sequences in the sample, just under 20% were seen once. Material: blood. These receptors all stem from a middle-aged man with Graves' ophthalmopathy. The CDR3 runs from the conserved cysteine through the conserved F or W. A D gene is named only where the DNA matches it firmly. Clone size appears in some rows only: once, few, many, or a class for an expanded clone.

clone_size: few
d_call: NA
v_call: TRBV19
j_call: TRBJ2-7
cdr3_aa: CASSTGSSRTYEQYF
cdr3_nt: TGTGCCAGTAGTACGGGGTCCTCAAGAACCTACGAGCAGTACTTC

clone_size: few
d_call: NA
v_call: TRBV9
j_call: TRBJ1-6
cdr3_aa: CASSVVGKANSPLHF
cdr3_nt: TGTGCCAGCAGCGTAGTAGGGAAGGCTAATTCACCCCTCCACTTT

clone_size: NA
d_call: TRBD2
v_call: TRBV28
j_call: TRBJ2-2
cdr3_aa: CATLRGVAGRTGELFF
cdr3_nt: TGTGCCACCCTCCGGGGGGTAGCGGGACGCACCGGGGAGCTGTTTTTT

clone_size: many
d_call: TRBD1
v_call: TRBV5-1
j_call: TRBJ1-1
cdr3_aa: CASSIRQGTEAFF
cdr3_nt: TGCGCCAGCAGCATAAGACAGGGGACTGAAGCTTTCTTT

clone_size: NA
d_call: TRBD1
v_call: TRBV5-4
j_call: TRBJ2-7
cdr3_aa: CASNRQGTSYEQYF
cdr3_nt: TGTGCCAGCAACCGACAGGGAACCTCCTACGAGCAGTACTTC

clone_size: many
d_call: NA
v_call: TRBV29-1
j_call: TRBJ1-1
cdr3_aa: CSASWAQNTEAFF
cdr3_nt: TGCAGCGCTTCCTGGGCGCAGAACACTGAAGCTTTCTTT

clone_size: NA
d_call: NA
v_call: TRBV6-2/TRBV6-3
j_call: TRBJ1-1
cdr3_aa: CALKGLGDTEAFF
cdr3_nt: TGTGCCCTAAAGGGCCTGGGGGACACTGAAGCTTTCTTT

clone_size: NA
d_call: TRBD1
v_call: TRBV6-2/TRBV6-3
j_call: TRBJ1-5
cdr3_aa: CASSRPGTGESGGNQPQHF
cdr3_nt: TGTGCCAGCAGTCGCCCGGGGACAGGGGAAAGTGGTGGCAATCAGCCCCAGCATTTT

clone_size: NA
d_call: NA
v_call: TRBV6-1
j_call: TRBJ2-2
cdr3_aa: CASRSGDTGELFF
cdr3_nt: TGTGCCAGCAGGTCGGGGGACACCGGGGAGCTGTTTTTT

clone_size: few
d_call: NA
v_call: TRBV9
j_call: TRBJ1-6
cdr3_aa: CASSTTPGYNSPLHF
cdr3_nt: TGTGCCAGCAGCACGACGCCGGGCTATAATTCACCCCTCCACTTT

clone_size: NA
d_call: NA
v_call: TRBV27
j_call: TRBJ2-2
cdr3_aa: CASGQINTGELFF
cdr3_nt: TGTGCCAGTGGACAGATAAACACCGGGGAGCTGTTTTTT

clone_size: few
d_call: TRBD1
v_call: TRBV30
j_call: TRBJ2-3
cdr3_aa: CAWNDRARGGTQYF
cdr3_nt: TGTGCCTGGAATGACAGGGCCAGAGGGGGTACGCAGTATTTT

clone_size: few
d_call: NA
v_call: TRBV29-1
j_call: TRBJ2-5
cdr3_aa: CSVRQETQYF
cdr3_nt: TGCAGCGTCCGACAAGAGACCCAGTACTTC

clone_size: few
d_call: NA
v_call: TRBV3-2
j_call: TRBJ2-1
cdr3_aa: CARGTLSYNEQFF
cdr3_nt: TGTGCCCGCGGGACTCTCTCCTACAATGAGCAGTTCTTC

clone_size: once
d_call: TRBD2
v_call: TRBV4-2
j_call: TRBJ2-5
cdr3_aa: CASSQFSGRQETQYF
cdr3_nt: TGTGCCAGCAGCCAGTTTAGCGGGAGACAGGAGACCCAGTACTTC

clone_size: NA
d_call: NA
v_call: TRBV10-3
j_call: TRBJ2-3
cdr3_aa: CAIMGSEPADTQYF
cdr3_nt: TGTGCCATCATGGGGAGCGAGCCAGCAGATACGCAGTATTTT

clone_size: few
d_call: TRBD2
v_call: TRBV18
j_call: TRBJ2-1
cdr3_aa: CASSPGVAGDNEQFF
cdr3_nt: TGTGCCAGCTCACCAGGGGTAGCGGGGGACAATGAGCAGTTCTTC

clone_size: NA
d_call: TRBD1
v_call: TRBV5-1
j_call: TRBJ1-1
cdr3_aa: CASRLEIDRGGSEAFF
cdr3_nt: TGCGCCAGCAGATTGGAGATTGACAGGGGAGGCTCTGAAGCTTTCTTT

clone_size: NA
d_call: TRBD2
v_call: TRBV28
j_call: TRBJ2-4
cdr3_aa: CASSSVGLAGGETKLTYF
cdr3_nt: TGTGCCAGCAGTTCCGTAGGACTAGCGGGAGGAGAGACTAAATTAACGTACTTC

clone_size: NA
d_call: NA
v_call: TRBV19
j_call: TRBJ1-5
cdr3_aa: CASSIGDPFHSYSNQPQHF
cdr3_nt: TGTGCCAGTAGTATAGGGGACCCTTTCCATTCTTATAGCAATCAGCCCCAGCATTTT

clone_size: few
d_call: TRBD2
v_call: TRBV5-6
j_call: TRBJ2-1
cdr3_aa: CASSFGTSGGRDEQFF
cdr3_nt: TGTGCCAGCAGCTTTGGGACTAGCGGGGGACGCGATGAGCAGTTCTTC

clone_size: NA
d_call: NA
v_call: TRBV12-3/TRBV12-4
j_call: TRBJ2-6
cdr3_aa: CASSFRGGPGANVLTF
cdr3_nt: TGTGCCAGCAGTTTCCGGGGAGGTCCTGGGGCCAACGTCCTGACTTTC

clone_size: NA
d_call: NA
v_call: TRBV6-1
j_call: TRBJ1-6
cdr3_aa: CASFSGFGRWNSPLHF
cdr3_nt: TGTGCCAGCTTTTCGGGTTTTGGACGGTGGAATTCACCCCTCCACTTT

clone_size: NA
d_call: NA
v_call: TRBV6-2/TRBV6-3
j_call: TRBJ1-5
cdr3_aa: CASNLLPQHF
cdr3_nt: TGTGCCAGCAATTTGCTGCCCCAGCATTTT

clone_size: many
d_call: NA
v_call: TRBV6-1
j_call: TRBJ1-1
cdr3_aa: CASSSRKGPNTEAFF
cdr3_nt: TGTGCCAGCAGTTCACGGAAAGGACCGAACACTGAAGCTTTCTTT

clone_size: many
d_call: TRBD1
v_call: TRBV6-6
j_call: TRBJ1-2
cdr3_aa: CASSYLGQGGYTF
cdr3_nt: TGTGCCAGCAGTTACCTGGGACAGGGTGGCTACACCTTC

clone_size: NA
d_call: NA
v_call: TRBV2
j_call: TRBJ1-6
cdr3_aa: CASSPTGISYNSPLHF
cdr3_nt: TGTGCCAGTAGTCCAACGGGGATTTCCTATAATTCACCCCTCCACTTT

clone_size: NA
d_call: NA
v_call: TRBV7-2
j_call: TRBJ2-7
cdr3_aa: CASSSRDGAYEQYF
cdr3_nt: TGTGCCAGCAGCTCCCGGGACGGTGCCTACGAGCAGTACTTC

clone_size: few
d_call: TRBD1
v_call: TRBV9
j_call: TRBJ2-1
cdr3_aa: CASSVEGAVSSYNEQFF
cdr3_nt: TGTGCCAGCAGCGTAGAGGGGGCCGTGAGCTCCTACAATGAGCAGTTCTTC

clone_size: NA
d_call: NA
v_call: TRBV3-1
j_call: TRBJ2-1
cdr3_aa: CASSREGREQFF
cdr3_nt: TGTGCCAGCAGCCGCGAAGGGAGGGAGCAGTTCTTC

clone_size: NA
d_call: NA
v_call: TRBV2
j_call: TRBJ1-4
cdr3_aa: CASSEWEKLFF
cdr3_nt: TGTGCCAGCAGTGAGTGGGAAAAACTGTTTTTT

clone_size: NA
d_call: TRBD1
v_call: TRBV20-1
j_call: TRBJ2-1
cdr3_aa: CSARVGTGLNEQFF
cdr3_nt: TGCAGTGCTAGAGTCGGGACAGGGCTCAATGAGCAGTTCTTC

clone_size: many
d_call: NA
v_call: TRBV7-8
j_call: TRBJ2-3
cdr3_aa: CASSLRSAGRDTDTQYF
cdr3_nt: TGTGCCAGCAGCTTAAGATCGGCGGGAAGAGACACAGATACGCAGTATTTT

clone_size: many
d_call: TRBD1
v_call: TRBV12-3/TRBV12-4
j_call: TRBJ2-5
cdr3_aa: CTSSSGTGKTQYF
cdr3_nt: TGTACCAGCAGTTCTGGGACAGGGAAGACCCAGTACTTC

clone_size: NA
d_call: NA
v_call: TRBV6-1
j_call: TRBJ1-6
cdr3_aa: CASSSLSDRLLHNSPLHF
cdr3_nt: TGTGCCAGCAGCTCGCTAAGTGACAGGCTTCTCCATAATTCACCCCTCCACTTT

clone_size: NA
d_call: NA
v_call: TRBV14
j_call: TRBJ1-6
cdr3_aa: CASSQKGNSPLHF
cdr3_nt: TGTGCCAGCAGCCAAAAGGGAAATTCACCCCTCCACTTT

clone_size: many
d_call: NA
v_call: TRBV28
j_call: TRBJ1-1
cdr3_aa: CASSPAGDLTEAFF
cdr3_nt: TGTGCCAGCAGTCCGGCAGGGGATCTCACTGAAGCTTTCTTT

clone_size: NA
d_call: TRBD2
v_call: TRBV4-1
j_call: TRBJ2-1
cdr3_aa: CASSQEGSGGSNEQFF
cdr3_nt: TGCGCCAGCAGCCAAGAGGGAAGCGGGGGGTCGAATGAGCAGTTCTTC

clone_size: many
d_call: TRBD1
v_call: TRBV12-3/TRBV12-4
j_call: TRBJ1-6
cdr3_aa: CASSLTLGQASTYNSPLHF
cdr3_nt: TGTGCCAGCAGTCTCACCTTGGGACAGGCCTCAACCTATAATTCACCCCTCCACTTT

clone_size: NA
d_call: NA
v_call: TRBV20-1
j_call: TRBJ1-4
cdr3_aa: CSARDVRVQNEKLFF
cdr3_nt: TGCAGTGCTAGAGATGTCAGGGTTCAAAATGAAAAACTGTTTTTT

clone_size: NA
d_call: NA
v_call: TRBV7-9
j_call: TRBJ1-4
cdr3_aa: CASTKTRGEDEKLFF
cdr3_nt: TGTGCCAGCACCAAAACAAGAGGGGAGGATGAAAAACTGTTTTTT

clone_size: once
d_call: NA
v_call: TRBV5-1
j_call: TRBJ2-7
cdr3_aa: CASSLSLLDEQYF
cdr3_nt: TGCGCCAGCAGCTTGTCCCTTTTAGACGAGCAGTACTTC